Below, 22 T cell receptor beta chains from the same sample are listed, as sequenced in a study of CD8 T cells in Susac syndrome. When the RNA was reverse transcribed, random hexamers were used with an input of roughly 0.45 to 1 ug. TCRdb ran MiXCR on the immunoSEQ multiplex PCR reads and lists one entry per CDR3 protein. In the table there are about 290,000 distinct CDR3 sequences, 75% to 90% of which are singletons. The sample consisted of CD8+ T cells from PBMCs. These receptors originate from a human donor with multiple sclerosis.

J is TRBJ2-5 and V is TRBV20-1, with unresolved D. Germline CDR1 is DFQATT and CDR2 is SNEGSKA (reference sequence). The CDR3 is made up of 13 amino acids. V gave up 1 base and J gave up 4 bases, with 10 bases separating them. The CDR3 region is CSARAPVLETQYF. CDR3 nucleotide sequence: TGCAGTGCTAGAGCCCCGGTTCTAGAGACCCAGTACTTC.

The chain carries TRBV4-1 and TRBJ2-2; maybe TRBD1 (5 bases). The CDR3 sequence is 17 residues long. V lost 0 bases and J lost 6, with 17 bases in between. Germline CDR1 MGHRA, CDR2 YSYEKL. CDR3 nucleotide sequence: TGCGCCAGCAGCCAAGATTCTACGTCAGGGCTAGCCGGGGAGCTGTTTTTT. This gives the protein CASSQDSTSGLAGELFF.

The chain uses TRBV7-9 and TRBJ2-7; D perhaps matches TRBD2 (5 bases). The V end lost 4 bases, the J end lost 2 bases, and 15 bases lay between the germline ends. The germline V gene has CDR1 SEHNR and CDR2 FQNEAQ (reference sequence). The CDR3 totals 15 residues. The CDR3 DNA follows: TGTGCCAGCAGCTCCCCCCCTGAGGGAGCCTACGAGCAGTACTTC. This encodes CASSSPPEGAYEQYF.

The table lists this clonotype with a count of one. The J gene is TRBJ2-7, the V gene TRBV27; tentative D call: TRBD2 (5 bases). CDR1 and CDR2 (germline): MNHEY, SMNVEV (reference sequence). The CDR3 is 13 residues long. V lost 5 bases and J 0 bases, leaving 8 bases between the germline ends. CDR3 loop: CASSGLNSYEQYF. The CDR3 bases are TGTGCCAGCAGTGGACTCAACTCCTACGAGCAGTACTTC.

The CDR3 loop is CSVRSANTGELFF. CDR3 in DNA: TGCAGCGTTCGGTCAGCGAACACCGGGGAGCTGTTTTTT. The chain employs TRBV29-1 and TRBJ2-2; D remains unclear. Trimming removed 5 bases from V and 0 bases from J, with 7 bases in between. The CDR3 contains 13 residues. The germline V gene has CDR1 SQVTM and CDR2 ANQGSEA.

The J gene is TRBJ2-6, the V gene TRBV30; no definite D call. CDR3 length equals 16 residues. Between the trimmed V and J ends, which lost 3 bases and 2 bases, there was a span of 14 bases. CDR1 is GTSNPN and CDR2 is SVGIG in the germline V gene (reference sequence). CDR3 nucleotides: TGTGCCTGGAGCGCAGCAGTCATCGCTGGGGCCAACGTCCTGACTTTC. Translated, it gives CAWSAAVIAGANVLTF.

The chain joins TRBV19 to TRBJ1-1, with 7 bases lining up with TRBD1. This CDR3 has 14 amino acids. J gave up 6 bases and V 7 bases, and 11 bases lay outside the gene matches. Germline loops: CDR1 LNHDA, CDR2 SQIVND (reference sequence). The CDR3 DNA sequence: TGTGCCAGTACCTGGGACAGCCGGATGGCTGAAGCTTTCTTT. It specifies CASTWDSRMAEAFF.

In its sample, this clonotype was seen once. CDR3 DNA: TGCAGCCTCAGCGGGGGGGCGCAAACTGAAGCTTTCTTT. The encoded protein is CSLSGGAQTEAFF. This chain uses TRBV29-1 with TRBJ1-1, with D possibly TRBD1 on 6 matching bases. Trimming pared 8 bases from V and 5 bases from J, leaving 18 bases between. Germline assignment: CDR1 SQVTM and CDR2 ANQGSEA. This CDR3 has 13 amino acids.

The V call is TRBV3-1, the J call TRBJ2-5; no clear D gene. The CDR3 consists of 15 residues. V gave up 1 base and J gave up 5 bases, with 14 bases separating them. Germline V gene sequence: CDR1 LGHDT, CDR2 YNNKEL (reference sequence). This CDR3 is CASSQGPGRTETQYF. The CDR3 bases are TGTGCCAGCAGCCAAGGGCCGGGCAGGACGGAGACCCAGTACTTC.

This chain links TRBV23-1 with TRBJ2-7; D gene uncertain. TRBV23-1 is given ORF status, its function remaining uncertain. Trimming stripped 10 bases from V and 0 bases from J, with 7 bases between. This CDR3 comprises 11 residues. The CDR3 here is CAIGVSYEQYF. CDR3 nucleotides: TGCGCCATTGGCGTCTCCTACGAGCAGTACTTC.

This chain connects TRBV7-9 to TRBJ2-5; TRBD2 matches 7 bases. The germline V gene has CDR1 SEHNR and CDR2 FQNEAQ (reference sequence). Trimming took 2 bases from V and 4 from J; bases not matched to a gene: 19. The CDR3 is 19 residues long. In DNA, the CDR3 is TGTGCCAGCAGCTTAACTGGAGTCCGCGCGGGAGTATTAGGAGAGACCCAGTACTTC. It yields the protein CASSLTGVRAGVLGETQYF.

The V and J genes are TRBV7-9 and TRBJ2-1, with 7 nucleotides matching TRBD1. CDR1 and CDR2 from the germline V gene are SEHNR and FQNEAQ (reference sequence). V gave up 2 bases and J gave up 3 bases; unmatched junction bases: 7. This CDR3 has 16 amino acids. The CDR3: CASSLTPGQNYNEQFF. In nucleotides, the CDR3 is TGTGCCAGCAGCTTAACGCCGGGACAGAACTACAATGAGCAGTTCTTC.

This rearrangement joins TRBV29-1 to TRBJ2-2, with a tentative D call TRBD1 (6 bases). V gave up 7 bases and J gave up 5 bases, with 11 bases separating them. This CDR3 has 12 amino acids. Germline V lookup: CDR1 SQVTM, CDR2 ANQGSEA. This chain's CDR3 is CSADSPTGELFF. The CDR3 region has the DNA TGCAGCGCGGACAGCCCTACCGGGGAGCTGTTTTTT.

V usage is TRBV7-8 and J usage is TRBJ1-4, with 8 bases lining up with TRBD1. Germline loops: CDR1 SGHVS, CDR2 FQNEAQ. The length of the CDR3 is 15 residues. Losses at the gene ends were 5 bases for V and 10 bases for J; bases not matched to a gene: 12. Here the CDR3 reads CASSTPDRGAGKLFF. In nucleotides, the CDR3 is TGTGCCAGCAGCACACCTGACAGGGGCGCAGGAAAACTGTTTTTT.

This chain links TRBV12-3 or TRBV12-4 with TRBJ2-1, with a weak D call TRBD1 (6 bases). There are 14 residues in the CDR3. The V gene lost 5 bases and the J gene lost 2 bases, with 10 bases spanning the gap. DNA for the CDR3: TGTGCCAGCAGTCCAGGGGCGACCTACAATGAGCAGTTCTTC. Encoded protein: CASSPGATYNEQFF.

This rearrangement joins TRBV6-1 to TRBJ2-7; possible D gene TRBD1, 6 bases. This CDR3 is built from 14 residues. Trimming stripped 6 bases from V and 4 bases from J, with 16 bases between. CDR1 is MNHNS, CDR2 SASEGT, per germline. The CDR3 is CASSPRGQIYEQYF. The CDR3 bases are TGTGCCAGCAGCCCCCGTGGACAGATATACGAGCAGTACTTC.

This clonotype was seen more than once but under ten times. The chain combines TRBV6-2 or TRBV6-3 with TRBJ1-5, with TRBD1 as a possible D gene (5 bases). V lost 3 bases and J 0 bases, leaving 15 bases between the germline ends. Germline CDR1 and CDR2: MNHEY and SVGEGT. The CDR3 has 17 amino acids. The CDR3 nucleotides are TGTGCCAGCAGTTATCAAGTTGGGGGGAGTAGCAATCAGCCCCAGCATTTT. Translation: CASSYQVGGSSNQPQHF.

A few counts support this clonotype. This sequence joins TRBV27 and TRBJ2-1; maybe TRBD2 (6 bases). Trimming left V 1 base short and J 0 bases short, with 10 bases between. CDR1 MNHEY and CDR2 SMNVEV come from the germline V gene (reference sequence). The CDR3 loop spans 16 amino acids. CDR3 amino acids: CASSLYAGSSYNEQFF. CDR3 sequence (DNA): TGTGCCAGCAGTTTATATGCGGGGAGCTCCTACAATGAGCAGTTCTTC.

The chain couples TRBV9 to TRBJ2-7; TRBD2 aligns across 8 bases. This CDR3 comprises 16 residues. Germline CDR1 and CDR2: SGDLS and YYNGEE. V shed 5 bases and J 4 bases; nucleotides not matched to a gene: 14. CDR3 coding DNA: TGTGCCAGCAGTCCTTTCATAGCGGGATCGGGATACGAGCAGTACTTC. The encoded protein is CASSPFIAGSGYEQYF. The full variable domain, rest sourced from reference TRBV9 and TRBJ2-7, is DSGVTQTPKHLITATGQRVTLRCSPRSGDLSVYWYQQSLDQGLQFLIQYYNGEERAKGNILERFSAQQFPDLHSELNLSSLELGDSALYFCASSPFIAGSGYEQYFGPGTRLTVT.

The rearrangement uses TRBV12-3 or TRBV12-4 and TRBJ2-5; 8 bases match TRBD1. The CDR3 consists of 15 residues. Trimming cost V 3 bases and J 5 bases; bases outside gene matches: 8. The CDR3 region has the DNA TGTGCCAGCAGTTTGCAGGGGGCACACCGGGAGACCCAGTACTTC. This codes for CASSLQGAHRETQYF.

The rearrangement uses TRBV6-2 or TRBV6-3 and TRBJ2-1; D possibly corresponds to TRBD1 (6 bases). The V gene lost 5 bases and the J gene lost 0 bases, with 14 bases spanning the gap. The CDR3 contains 16 residues. CDR1 and CDR2 from the germline V gene are MNHEY and SVGEGT. The CDR3 DNA reads TGTGCCAGCAGTCCAGGGGCGATACCCTCCTACAATGAGCAGTTCTTC. As protein: CASSPGAIPSYNEQFF.

This clonotype occurred a few times. The rearrangement joins TRBV12-3 or TRBV12-4 to TRBJ1-1; D is undetermined. There are 13 residues in the CDR3. V was trimmed by 5 bases and J by 5 bases, leaving 12 bases between them. The CDR3 bases are TGTGCCAGCAGTCAAGGTCCGGGAACTGAAGCTTTCTTT. Translated, it gives CASSQGPGTEAFF.